This T cell receptor (beta chain) was sequenced during a study of blood T cell repertoires in COVID-19. Looking at the study overall: Acute and convalescent COVID-19 specimens originated in the United States, Italy and Spain. Nucleic acid was either cDNA or gDNA, and it came from T cells, B-cell-depleted T cells, or PBMCs.

Source study methods: It was from reference gene primer amplification that nucleated cell counts were estimated. Using immunoSEQ multiplex PCR, the repertoire was profiled, and TCRdb retains in-frame clones only, with some absent. From that table come the V and J calls and clone size; the DNA was used to work out D and trimming. The sample holds around 260,000 clones, around 78% seen once. This clone has only one observation. This TCR derives from a man in his 60s who had recovered from COVID-19. Material for sequencing was peripheral blood.

CDR3 in amino acids: CASSQLGTDYEQYF. The CDR3, as DNA: TGTGCCAGCAGCCAACTAGGGACAGACTACGAGCAGTACTTC. The chain combines TRBV4-2 with TRBJ2-7; 7 bases agree with TRBD1. The CDR3 length is 14 residues. CDR1 and CDR2 from the germline V gene are LGHNA and YNFKEQ. The J segment lost 3 bases and the V segment lost 2 bases, leaving 4 bases of the junction unmatched.